This TCR beta chain appears in the sequencing data of a study of early T cells in non-severe SARS-CoV-2 infection (dated by TCRdb to about 2021). Concerning the study at large: Because TCR sequencing relied on bulk RNA taken from unsorted whole blood, pairing of alpha and beta chains was not possible.

Libraries were prepared through 5' RACE. Data came from a NextSeq 500. Unique molecular identifiers were attached to individual cDNA molecules in the TCR library protocol so that sequencing error and PCR bias could be corrected. Both TCR alpha and beta chains were sequenced, and tight co-correlation was observed between alpha and beta sequence abundances in each sample. In the source study's methods: Decombinator V4 was used to annotate TCR sequences for V gene, J gene and CDR3. TCRs were defined as expanded if a significant change between any two time points was detected under a Poisson model with p below 0.0001. TCR abundances were normalised to the total number of TCRs sequenced per sample and expressed as counts per million. MAIT TCRs were defined by TRAV1-2 paired with TRAJ12, TRAJ20 or TRAJ33, and iNKT TCRs by TRAV10 paired with TRAJ18. VDJdb, accessed 1 November 2021, was searched for CMV, EBV and SARS-CoV-2 annotated TCRs, excluding TCRs annotated for multiple antigens. TCRdb handled the public reads itself, with Q25 trimming in fastp and clone calling in MiXCR, and kept productive beta chains. Each record represents a unique CDR3 protein, reported with the most common genes and DNA among its rows. These V and J calls rely on TCRdb rather than the paper's analysis. A total of tens of thousands of distinct CDR3 sequences appear in this sample, roughly 14% of them only once. The ten largest clones represent nearly 4% of the sample.

A note on this clonotype: There is no known antigen for this receptor. Base-call qualities are not available, and no considerably larger clone is one nucleotide away.

What the authors observed across the whole study: Matching against VDJdb was skewed toward anti-spike CD8 responses, likely underestimated virus-specific expansions, and missed private and CD4 specificities.

The study was a case-control design nested within a healthcare worker cohort in London, UK, with weekly nasopharyngeal swab PCR tests and blood sampling. Healthcare workers were recruited during the week of the UK lockdown, between 23 and 31 March 2020, and followed weekly for up to about 15 weeks. Trimming at the junction amounts to 6 bases on V and 1 base on J, and the germline ends lie 3 bases apart. In the germline V gene, CDR1 corresponds to SGHDT and CDR2 to YYEEEE. The CDR3 holds 11 amino acids from the cysteine to the phenylalanine. The kept DNA is CDR3 alone, 33 bases in frame from the first base.

The V gene is TRBV5-6 and the J gene is TRBJ2-3; confidence is insufficient to name the D gene. The material was whole blood, obtained at baseline. The origin of this receptor is an adult who was a healthcare worker with PCR-confirmed SARS-CoV-2 infection or an uninfected control (not recorded which). DNA sequence: TGTGCCAGCAAGGGCACAGATACGCAGTATTTT. Translated, this is CASKGTDTQYF.